This TCR beta chain came from a study of vaccination effects on CD4 cells after COVID-19. In the ViraFEST assay, antigen-specific CD4+ clonotypes were identified by expansion after peptide-pool stimulation. It was after 10 days of culture that CD4+ T cells were isolated. In the vaccine recipients, nucleocapsid antibodies were negative and there was no prior SARS-CoV-2 infection. Wells each received around 2 million PBMC, cultured with 9 to 10 IU/ml IL-2 and approximately 10 ug/ml peptides. Study outcomes and limitations: Healthy vaccinees had only 1 of 255 vaccine-induced clones cross-react with common cold coronaviruses. Clonal contraction was marked in infection- and vaccine-induced clones late after vaccination. Sampling in the study covered few convalescent patients and included no early post-infection timepoints.

This clone turned up a few times. The antigen is undetermined. Here immunoSEQ multiplex PCR was the method, and the copy in TCRdb shows in-frame clones only, minus some. The table shows around 25,000 clones, with over 70% occurring only once. V lost 7 bases, J lost 2 bases, and 11 bases lay in between. The CDR3 is made up of 13 amino acids. Germline CDR1 and CDR2: ENHRY and SYGVKD. Here the sequenced sample was CD4+ T cells from PBMCs cultured with HCoV-NL63 spike peptides, taken before COVID-19 vaccination. V usage is TRBV10-3 and J usage is TRBJ1-2; tentative D call: TRBD1 (6 bases). This sequence originates from a human donor who received a COVID-19 vaccine. Written as DNA, the CDR3 is TGTGCCATCAACCAGGACAGAAACTATGGCTACACCTTC. Translation: CAINQDRNYGYTF.